A selection of T cell receptor beta chains follows, all from one sample in a study of blood T cell repertoires in COVID-19. This table comes from immunoSEQ multiplex PCR, and its TCRdb copy is limited to in-frame clones, with some not included. The sample lists approximately 120,000 clones, about 84% occurring once. The sequencing input was peripheral blood. The receptor source for this set is a human donor in a cohort sampled during active COVID-19. Both conserved end residues are part of each CDR3. Each record gives: V gene, CDR3 protein.

V: TRBV9; CDR3: CASSAGGLAGGGEQFF
V: TRBV5-1; CDR3: CASSLDRGGSYEQYF
V: TRBV4-1; CDR3: CASSQDGAGNYGYTF
V: TRBV14; CDR3: CASSSSGSSGANVLTF
V: TRBV6-5; CDR3: CASSLPGTSGTNEQFF
V: TRBV19; CDR3: CASSISGLALQYF
V: TRBV18; CDR3: CASSQIGTSGRGNEQFF
V: TRBV7-6; CDR3: CASSSLPTGSGGELFF
V: TRBV29-1; CDR3: CSVRSAGVGEQFF
V: TRBV19; CDR3: CASSIEGLAGGLGNEQFF
V: TRBV7-2; CDR3: CASSTGDRSSTDTQYF
V: TRBV27; CDR3: CASSPYIPGGQETQYF
V: TRBV9; CDR3: CASSVVLAAYNEQFF
V: TRBV10-1; CDR3: CASSEGGSGTDTQYF
V: TRBV4-3; CDR3: CASSQGLAGGQETQYF
V: TRBV6-5; CDR3: CASSLSGYGYTF
V: TRBV11-2; CDR3: CASSPGQTSGRGRGEQFF
V: TRBV28; CDR3: CASSDAVGTGGFGDGGYTF
V: TRBV19; CDR3: CASRTTGATNEKLFF
V: TRBV30; CDR3: CAWSGTSGRDTQYF
V: TRBV6-5; CDR3: CASSPYRGAYYGYTF
V: TRBV25-1; CDR3: CASSGGGASGAIQYF
V: TRBV5-4; CDR3: CASSPPRRAGGEQFF
V: TRBV7-8; CDR3: CASSLSPSLGQNIQYF